These 5 T cell receptor beta chains came from one sample sequenced in a study of cytomegalovirus exposure and HLA in healthy donors. Researchers ran the PCR with 60 Vbeta and 13 Jbeta primers. Method: immunoSEQ multiplex PCR; TCRdb's copy keeps in-frame clones and lacks some. The sample lists around 120,000 clones; about three quarters were seen once. The sequencing input was PBMCs. Receptors were obtained from a human donor in good health.

The chain carries TRBV5-6 and TRBJ1-2, with a possible D match to TRBD1 (6 bases). Deletions cut 3 bases from V and 7 bases from J, with 16 bases between. This CDR3 contains 14 residues. The germline gives CDR1 SGHDT, CDR2 YYEEEE. The CDR3 DNA reads TGTGCCAGCAGCTGGGACATTGGGGCTGGTGGCTACACCTTC. Protein sequence: CASSWDIGAGGYTF. The whole variable domain, remainder taken from reference TRBV5-6 and TRBJ1-2, is DAGVTQSPTHLIKTRGQQVTLRCSPKSGHDTVSWYQQALGQGPQFIFQYYEEEERQRGNFPDRFSGHQFPNYSSELNVNALLLGDSALYLCASSWDIGAGGYTFGSGTRLTVV.

CDR3: CASRVQGANTGELFF. The DNA of the CDR3 is TGTGCCAGCAGGGTACAGGGGGCGAACACCGGGGAGCTGTTTTTT. The V call is TRBV7-8, the J call TRBJ2-2, with TRBD1 identical over 8 bases. V was pared by 6 bases and J by 0 bases, with 3 bases of the junction left unmatched. CDR1 and CDR2 from the germline V gene are SGHVS and FQNEAQ. This CDR3 contains 15 residues.

CDR3 sequence: CASSIQGTGDTQYF. In DNA form, the CDR3 reads TGTGCCAGCAGCATACAGGGAACGGGAGATACGCAGTATTTT. The V and J genes are TRBV6-5 and TRBJ2-3; a weak D match, TRBD1 (6 bases). With 6 bases removed from V and 5 bases from J, the gap between germline ends came to 15 bases. The CDR3 runs 14 residues. Looked up from germline, CDR1 is MNHEY and CDR2 is SVGAGI.

In this sample, this clone turned up once. The CDR3 sequence: CASSLTGANVLTF. Here the CDR3 DNA reads TGTGCCAGCAGCCTAACTGGGGCCAACGTCCTGACTTTC. V is TRBV9 and J is TRBJ2-6; D gene unclear. CDR1 is SGDLS and CDR2 is YYNGEE in the germline V gene. V was clipped by 4 bases and J by 2 bases, with 4 bases between them. This CDR3 contains 13 residues.

The V call is TRBV27, the J call TRBJ2-3; D is perhaps TRBD1 (6 bases). The CDR3 consists of 14 residues. Per the germline V gene, CDR1 is MNHEY and CDR2 is SMNVEV (reference sequence). Trimming removed 5 bases at V and 2 bases at J, with 11 bases between. This chain's CDR3 is CASSDRFATDTQYF. Here the CDR3 DNA reads TGTGCCAGCAGTGACAGGTTCGCCACAGATACGCAGTATTTT.